One sample yielded the 7 T cell receptor beta chains listed below, sequenced in a study of OX40 agonist ivuxolimab in advanced cancers. The method was immunoSEQ multiplex PCR; TCRdb's version includes in-frame clones alone and lacks a portion of them. The sample consists of about 61,000 clones, 70% to 90% of them appearing once. The source material was CD4+ or CD8+ T cells sorted from blood, sampled in a trial of the OX40 agonist ivuxolimab. Receptors originate from an adult with an advanced solid tumor such as melanoma, head and neck, liver or kidney cancer.

CDR3 sequence reads: CASSYYPGQGASEAFF. The CDR3 nucleotides are TGCGCCAGCAGCTATTATCCGGGACAGGGGGCTTCTGAAGCTTTCTTT. The chain combines TRBV5-1 with TRBJ1-1; 12 bases agree with TRBD1. This CDR3 is 16 amino acids long. With 3 bases clipped from V and 6 bases from J, the junction kept 9 bases outside the gene matches. Germline-derived CDR1 and CDR2 are SGHRS and YFSETQ. Combining the CDR3 with reference TRBV5-1 and TRBJ1-1 gives the whole variable domain KAGVTQTPRYLIKTRGQQVTLSCSPISGHRSVSWYQQTPGQGLQFLFEYFSETQRNKGNFPGRFSGRQFSNSRSEMNVSTLELGDSALYLCASSYYPGQGASEAFFGQGTRLTVV.

This clone came up a few times. The V call is TRBV7-8, the J call TRBJ1-5; tentatively, D is TRBD1 (6 bases). CDR1 is SGHVS, CDR2 FQNEAQ, per germline. This CDR3 is 15 amino acids long. V dropped 0 bases and J dropped 1 base, with 7 bases sitting between them. For the CDR3, the DNA is TGTGCCAGCAGCTTAGCGGGACAAAGCAATCAGCCCCAGCATTTT. Amino acids: CASSLAGQSNQPQHF. The whole variable domain, filled in from reference TRBV7-8 and TRBJ1-5, reads GAGVSQSPRYKVAKRGQDVALRCDPISGHVSLFWYQQALGQGPEFLTYFQNEAQLDKSGLPSDRFFAERPEGSVSTLKIQRTQQEDSAVYLCASSLAGQSNQPQHFGDGTRLSIL.

This rearrangement joins TRBV19 to TRBJ1-5; D unclear. This CDR3 contains 13 residues. Trimming shortened V by 3 bases and J by 9 bases, and 12 bases separated the two germline ends. Per germline, CDR1 LNHDA and CDR2 SQIVND (reference sequence). CDR3 region: CASSMDPRWPQHF. CDR3 coding DNA: TGTGCCAGTAGTATGGACCCTCGGTGGCCCCAGCATTTT.

V gene TRBV5-8 combines with J gene TRBJ2-5; D remains unclear. Germline V gene sequence: CDR1 SGHTS, CDR2 YDEGEE. The V end was cut by 1 base, the J end by 1 base, with 8 bases between. This CDR3 region has 14 residues. CDR3: CASSLWPRQETQYF. In nucleotides, the CDR3 is TGTGCCAGCAGCTTGTGGCCTCGCCAAGAGACCCAGTACTTC. Filled out from reference TRBV5-8 and TRBJ2-5, the complete variable domain reads EAGVTQSPTHLIKTRGQQATLRCSPISGHTSVYWYQQALGLGLQFLLWYDEGEERNRGNFPPRFSGRQFPNYSSELNVNALELEDSALYLCASSLWPRQETQYFGPGTRLLVL.

On this clone itself: One junction end disagrees with the germline gene, perhaps due to a read error. V is TRBV9 and J is TRBJ2-7; maybe TRBD2 (7 bases). In germline, CDR1 is SGDLS, CDR2 YYNGEE. This CDR3 spans 14 amino acids. CDR3 sequence (DNA): TGTGCCAGCAGCGTTGGGGGGGGCTCCCACGAGCAGTACTTC. The encoded protein is CASSVGGGSHEQYF.

The chain uses TRBV5-1 and TRBJ1-3, with D perhaps matching TRBD1 (6 bases). CDR1 and CDR2 (germline): SGHRS, YFSETQ. CDR3 length: 15 residues. Trimming removed 4 bases at V and 4 bases at J, with 15 bases between. This chain's CDR3 is CASSLGGAPGNTIYF. The CDR3 DNA reads as TGCGCCAGCAGCCTGGGGGGGGCGCCCGGAAACACCATATATTTT.

The CDR3 coding sequence is TGTGCCAGCAGTGAAGAGCCCGACAGAAACTATGGCTACACCTTC. Protein product: CASSEEPDRNYGYTF. J is TRBJ1-2 and V is TRBV6-1; a weak D match, TRBD1 (5 bases). Germline values: CDR1 MNHNS, CDR2 SASEGT. Between the trimmed V and J ends, which lost 1 base and 2 bases, there was a span of 11 bases. There are 15 residues in the CDR3.